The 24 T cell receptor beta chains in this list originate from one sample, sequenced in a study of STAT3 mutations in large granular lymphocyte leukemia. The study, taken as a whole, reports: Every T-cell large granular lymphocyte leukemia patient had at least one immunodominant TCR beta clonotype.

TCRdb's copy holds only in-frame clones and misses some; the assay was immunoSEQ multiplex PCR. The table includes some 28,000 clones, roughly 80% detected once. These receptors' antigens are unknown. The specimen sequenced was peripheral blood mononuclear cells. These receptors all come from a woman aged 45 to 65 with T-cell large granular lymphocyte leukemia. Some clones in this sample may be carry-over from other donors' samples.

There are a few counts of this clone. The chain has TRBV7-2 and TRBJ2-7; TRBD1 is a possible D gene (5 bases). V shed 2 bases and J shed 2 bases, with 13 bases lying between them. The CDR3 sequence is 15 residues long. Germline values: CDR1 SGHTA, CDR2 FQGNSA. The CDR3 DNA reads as TGTGCCAGCAGCTTACAGGGCGCCCTCCCCTACGAGCAGTACTTC. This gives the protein CASSLQGALPYEQYF.

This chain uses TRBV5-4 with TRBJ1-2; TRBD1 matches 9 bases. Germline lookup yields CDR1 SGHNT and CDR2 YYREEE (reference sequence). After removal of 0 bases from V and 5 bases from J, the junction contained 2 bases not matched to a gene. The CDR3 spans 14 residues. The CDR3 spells CASSLAGTGYGYTF. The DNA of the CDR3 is TGTGCCAGCAGCTTGGCTGGGACAGGGTATGGCTACACCTTC.

In DNA form, the CDR3 reads TGTGCCAGCAGTAGGACTAGCGAGTTCCTATCCTCTGGGGCCAACGTCCTGACTTTC. Its translation: CASSRTSEFLSSGANVLTF. This chain joins TRBV11-2 and TRBJ2-6; TRBD2 aligns across 9 bases. The length of the CDR3 is 19 residues. J was trimmed by 0 bases and V by 6 bases; bases with no gene match: 12. Germline V CDR1 and CDR2: SGHAT, FQNNGV.

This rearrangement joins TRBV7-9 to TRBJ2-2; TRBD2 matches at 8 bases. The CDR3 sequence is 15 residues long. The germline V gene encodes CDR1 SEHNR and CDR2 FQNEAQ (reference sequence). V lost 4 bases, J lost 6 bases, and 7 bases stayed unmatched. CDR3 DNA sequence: TGTGCCAGCAGCTCAATAGCGGGATCCCCCGGGGAGCTGTTTTTT. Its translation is CASSSIAGSPGELFF.

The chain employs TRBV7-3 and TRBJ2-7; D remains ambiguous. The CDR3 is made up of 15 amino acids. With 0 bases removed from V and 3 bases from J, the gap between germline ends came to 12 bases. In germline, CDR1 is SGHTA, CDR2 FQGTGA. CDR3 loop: CASSLTDALIYEQYF. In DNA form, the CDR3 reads TGTGCCAGCAGCTTAACCGACGCACTAATCTACGAGCAGTACTTC.

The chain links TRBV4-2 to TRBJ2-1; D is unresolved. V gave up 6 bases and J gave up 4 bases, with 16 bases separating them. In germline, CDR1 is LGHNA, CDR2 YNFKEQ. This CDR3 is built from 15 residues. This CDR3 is CASSQYGDGYNEQFF. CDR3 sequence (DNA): TGTGCCAGCAGTCAGTATGGGGATGGGTACAATGAGCAGTTCTTC.

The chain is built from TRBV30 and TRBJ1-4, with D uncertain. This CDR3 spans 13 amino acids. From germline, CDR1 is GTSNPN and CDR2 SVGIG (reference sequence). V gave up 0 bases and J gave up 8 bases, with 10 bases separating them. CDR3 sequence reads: CAWSVRVGEKLFF. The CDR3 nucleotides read TGTGCCTGGAGTGTACGGGTAGGGGAAAAACTGTTTTTT.

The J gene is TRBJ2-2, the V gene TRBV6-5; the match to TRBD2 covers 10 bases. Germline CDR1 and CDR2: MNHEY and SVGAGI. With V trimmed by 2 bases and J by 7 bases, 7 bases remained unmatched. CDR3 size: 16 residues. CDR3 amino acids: CASSYSGRAKGGELFF. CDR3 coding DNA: TGTGCCAGCAGTTACAGCGGGAGGGCCAAAGGCGGGGAGCTGTTTTTT.

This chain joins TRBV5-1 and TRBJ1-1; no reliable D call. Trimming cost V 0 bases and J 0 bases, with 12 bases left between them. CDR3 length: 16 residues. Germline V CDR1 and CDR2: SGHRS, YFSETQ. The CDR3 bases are TGCGCCAGCAGCTTGGCCGCAGGAGTTATGAACACTGAAGCTTTCTTT. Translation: CASSLAAGVMNTEAFF.

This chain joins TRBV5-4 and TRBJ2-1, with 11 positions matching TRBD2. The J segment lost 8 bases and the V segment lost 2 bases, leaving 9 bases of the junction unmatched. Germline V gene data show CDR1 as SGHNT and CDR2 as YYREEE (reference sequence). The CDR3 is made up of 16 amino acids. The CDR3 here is CASSLTSGSWVHEQFF. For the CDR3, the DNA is TGTGCCAGCAGCTTAACTAGCGGGAGTTGGGTCCATGAGCAGTTCTTC.

The CDR3 reads CASSWGASGRGQETQYF. CDR3 bases: TGTGCCAGCAGCTGGGGGGCTAGCGGGAGAGGGCAAGAGACCCAGTACTTC. The chain couples TRBV7-9 to TRBJ2-5, with 10 bases lining up with TRBD2. The germline V gene encodes CDR1 SEHNR and CDR2 FQNEAQ (reference sequence). J was trimmed by 2 bases and V by 4 bases; bases with no gene match: 10. The CDR3 contains 17 residues.

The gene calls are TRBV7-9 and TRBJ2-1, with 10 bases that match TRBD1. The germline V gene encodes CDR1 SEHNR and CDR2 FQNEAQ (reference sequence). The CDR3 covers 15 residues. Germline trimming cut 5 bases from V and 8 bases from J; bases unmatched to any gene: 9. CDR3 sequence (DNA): TGTGCCAGCAGCCTGACAGGGGGCCCGACACATGAGCAGTTCTTC. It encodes CASSLTGGPTHEQFF. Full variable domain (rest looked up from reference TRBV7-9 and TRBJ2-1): DTGVSQNPRHKITKRGQNVTFRCDPISEHNRLYWYRQTLGQGPEFLTYFQNEAQLEKSRLLSDRFSAERPKGSFSTLEIQRTEQGDSAMYLCASSLTGGPTHEQFFGPGTRLTVL.

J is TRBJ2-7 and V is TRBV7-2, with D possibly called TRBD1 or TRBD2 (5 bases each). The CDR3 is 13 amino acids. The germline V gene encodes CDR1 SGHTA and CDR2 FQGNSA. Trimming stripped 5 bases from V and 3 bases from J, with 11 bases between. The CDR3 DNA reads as TGTGCCAGCAGCCGGGACCTGCACTACGAGCAGTACTTC. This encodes CASSRDLHYEQYF.

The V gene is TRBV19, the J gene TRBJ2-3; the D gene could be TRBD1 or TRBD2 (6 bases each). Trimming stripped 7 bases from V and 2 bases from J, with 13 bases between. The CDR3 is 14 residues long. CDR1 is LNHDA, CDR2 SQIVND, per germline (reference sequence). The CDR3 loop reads CASTAGGSTDTQYF. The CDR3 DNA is TGTGCCAGTACCGCCGGGGGCTCCACAGATACGCAGTATTTT.

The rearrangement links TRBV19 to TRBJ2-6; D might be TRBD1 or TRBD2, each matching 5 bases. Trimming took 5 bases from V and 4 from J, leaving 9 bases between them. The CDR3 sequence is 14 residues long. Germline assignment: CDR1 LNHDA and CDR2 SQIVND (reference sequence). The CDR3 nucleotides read TGTGCCAGTAGTTGGGGGTCCGGGGCCAACGTCCTGACTTTC. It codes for CASSWGSGANVLTF.

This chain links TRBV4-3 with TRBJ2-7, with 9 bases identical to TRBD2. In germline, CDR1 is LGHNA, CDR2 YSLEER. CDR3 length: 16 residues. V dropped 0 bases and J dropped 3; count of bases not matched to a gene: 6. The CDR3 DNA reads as TGCGCCAGCAGCCAAGATGGCGCTAGCGGGGACTACGAGCAGTACTTC. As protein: CASSQDGASGDYEQYF.

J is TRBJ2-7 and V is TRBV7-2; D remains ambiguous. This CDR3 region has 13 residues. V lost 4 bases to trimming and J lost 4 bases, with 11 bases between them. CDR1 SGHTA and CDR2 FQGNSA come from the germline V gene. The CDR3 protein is CASSSQWGYEQYF. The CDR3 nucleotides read TGTGCCAGCAGCTCCCAGTGGGGTTACGAGCAGTACTTC.

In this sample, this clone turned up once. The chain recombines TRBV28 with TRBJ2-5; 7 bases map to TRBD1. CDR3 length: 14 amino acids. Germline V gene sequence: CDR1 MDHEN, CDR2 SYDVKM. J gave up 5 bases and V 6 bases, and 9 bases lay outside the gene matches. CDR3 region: CASSHQGDLETQYF. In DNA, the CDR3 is TGTGCCAGCAGCCATCAGGGGGATTTGGAGACCCAGTACTTC.

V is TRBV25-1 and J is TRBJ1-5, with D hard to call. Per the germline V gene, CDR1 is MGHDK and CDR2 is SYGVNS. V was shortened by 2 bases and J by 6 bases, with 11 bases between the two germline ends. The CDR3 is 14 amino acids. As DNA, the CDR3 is TGTGCCAGCAGTGAAAGGTTAATAGGTCAGCCCCAGCATTTT. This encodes CASSERLIGQPQHF.

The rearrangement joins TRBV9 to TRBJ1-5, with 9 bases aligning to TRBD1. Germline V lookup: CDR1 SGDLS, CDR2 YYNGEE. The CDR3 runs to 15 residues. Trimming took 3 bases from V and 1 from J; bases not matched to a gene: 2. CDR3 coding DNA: TGTGCCAGCAGCGCAACAGGGGGCAGCAATCAGCCCCAGCATTTT. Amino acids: CASSATGGSNQPQHF.

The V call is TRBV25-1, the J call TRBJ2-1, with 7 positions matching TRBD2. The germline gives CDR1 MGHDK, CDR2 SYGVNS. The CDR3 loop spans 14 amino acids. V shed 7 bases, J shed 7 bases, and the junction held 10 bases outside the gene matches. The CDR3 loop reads CASTSGLLGNEQFF. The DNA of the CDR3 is TGTGCCAGCACTAGCGGACTGCTGGGGAATGAGCAGTTCTTC.

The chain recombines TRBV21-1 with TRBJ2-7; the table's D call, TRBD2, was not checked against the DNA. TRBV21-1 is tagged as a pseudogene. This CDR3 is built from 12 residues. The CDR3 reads CASTGLAYEQYF. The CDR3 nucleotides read TGTGCCAGCACGGGACTAGCTTACGAGCAGTACTTC.

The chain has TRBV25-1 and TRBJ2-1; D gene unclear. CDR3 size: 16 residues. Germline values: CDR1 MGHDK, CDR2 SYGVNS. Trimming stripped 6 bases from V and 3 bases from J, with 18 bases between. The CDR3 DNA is TGTGCCAGCAGGGGCGCGGAGACCGCCAACTACAATGAGCAGTTCTTC. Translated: CASRGAETANYNEQFF.

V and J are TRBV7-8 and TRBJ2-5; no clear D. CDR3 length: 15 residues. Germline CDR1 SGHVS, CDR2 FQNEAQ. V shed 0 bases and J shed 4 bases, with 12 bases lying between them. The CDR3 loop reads CASSLAGQIRETQYF. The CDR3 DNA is TGTGCCAGCAGCTTAGCAGGTCAGATCCGAGAGACCCAGTACTTC. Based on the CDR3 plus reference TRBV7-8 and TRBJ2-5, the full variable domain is GAGVSQSPRYKVAKRGQDVALRCDPISGHVSLFWYQQALGQGPEFLTYFQNEAQLDKSGLPSDRFFAERPEGSVSTLKIQRTQQEDSAVYLCASSLAGQIRETQYFGPGTRLLVL.